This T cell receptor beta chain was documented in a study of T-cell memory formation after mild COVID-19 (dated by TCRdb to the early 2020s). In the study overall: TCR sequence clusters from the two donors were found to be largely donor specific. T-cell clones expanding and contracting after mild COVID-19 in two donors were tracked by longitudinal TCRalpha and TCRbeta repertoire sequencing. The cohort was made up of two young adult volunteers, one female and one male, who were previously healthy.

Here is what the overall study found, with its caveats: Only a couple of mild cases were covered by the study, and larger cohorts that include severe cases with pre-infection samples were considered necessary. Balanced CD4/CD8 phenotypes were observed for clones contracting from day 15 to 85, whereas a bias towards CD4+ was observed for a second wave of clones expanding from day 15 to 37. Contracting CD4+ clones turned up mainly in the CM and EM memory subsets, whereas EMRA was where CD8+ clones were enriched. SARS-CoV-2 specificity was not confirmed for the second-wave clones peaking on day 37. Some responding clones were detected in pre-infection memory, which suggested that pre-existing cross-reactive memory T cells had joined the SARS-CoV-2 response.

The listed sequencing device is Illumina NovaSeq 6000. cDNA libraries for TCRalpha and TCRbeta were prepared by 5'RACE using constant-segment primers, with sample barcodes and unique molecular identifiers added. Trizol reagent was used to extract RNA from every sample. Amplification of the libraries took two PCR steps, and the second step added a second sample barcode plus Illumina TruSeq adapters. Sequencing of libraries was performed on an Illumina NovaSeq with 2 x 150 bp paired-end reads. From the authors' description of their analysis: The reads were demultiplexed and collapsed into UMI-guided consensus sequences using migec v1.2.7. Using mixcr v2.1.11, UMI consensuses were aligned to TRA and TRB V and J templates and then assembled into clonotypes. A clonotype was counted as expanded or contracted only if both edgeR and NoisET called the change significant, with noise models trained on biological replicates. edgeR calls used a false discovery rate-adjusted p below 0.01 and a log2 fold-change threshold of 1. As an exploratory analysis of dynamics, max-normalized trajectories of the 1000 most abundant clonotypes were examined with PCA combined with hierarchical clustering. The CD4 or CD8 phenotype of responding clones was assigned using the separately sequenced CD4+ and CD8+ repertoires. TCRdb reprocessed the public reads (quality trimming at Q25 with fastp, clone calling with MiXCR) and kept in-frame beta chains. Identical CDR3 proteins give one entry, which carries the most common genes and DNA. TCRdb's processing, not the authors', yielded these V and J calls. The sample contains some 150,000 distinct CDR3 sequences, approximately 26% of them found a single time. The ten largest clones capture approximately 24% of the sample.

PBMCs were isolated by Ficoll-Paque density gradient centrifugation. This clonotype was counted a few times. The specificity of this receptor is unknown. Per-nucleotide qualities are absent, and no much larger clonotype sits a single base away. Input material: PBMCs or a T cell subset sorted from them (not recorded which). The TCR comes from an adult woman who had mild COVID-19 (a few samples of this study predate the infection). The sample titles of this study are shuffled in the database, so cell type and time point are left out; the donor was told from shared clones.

CDR3 loop: CASSPDLLYEQYF. At the DNA level, the sequence is TGTGCCAGCAGCCCCGACCTCCTATACGAGCAGTACTTC. The chain is encoded by TRBV9 joined to TRBJ2-7; there is no confident call for the D gene. At the junction V is shortened by 4 bases and J by 4 bases, with 12 bases in between. In the germline V gene, CDR1 corresponds to SGDLS and CDR2 to YYNGEE. There are 13 amino acids in the CDR3, from cysteine to phenylalanine inclusive. The retained sequence is limited to the CDR3, 39 bases, with the frame set at the first base.